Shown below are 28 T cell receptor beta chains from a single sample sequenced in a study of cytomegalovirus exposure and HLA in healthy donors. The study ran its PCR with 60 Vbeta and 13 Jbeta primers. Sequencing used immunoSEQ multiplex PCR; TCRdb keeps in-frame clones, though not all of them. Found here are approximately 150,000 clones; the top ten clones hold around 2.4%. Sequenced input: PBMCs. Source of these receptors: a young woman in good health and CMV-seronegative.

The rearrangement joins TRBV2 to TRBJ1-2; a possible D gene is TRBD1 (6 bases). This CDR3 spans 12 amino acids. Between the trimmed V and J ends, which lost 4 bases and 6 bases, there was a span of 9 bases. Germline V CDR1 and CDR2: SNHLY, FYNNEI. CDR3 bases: TGTGCCAGCAGTGGGACAGTCAATGGCTACACCTTC. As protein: CASSGTVNGYTF.

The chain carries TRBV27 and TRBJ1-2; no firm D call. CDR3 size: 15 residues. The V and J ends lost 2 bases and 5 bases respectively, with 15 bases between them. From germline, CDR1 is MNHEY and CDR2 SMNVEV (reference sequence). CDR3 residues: CASSLPGEDPYGYTF. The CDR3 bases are TGTGCCAGCAGTTTACCGGGAGAGGACCCTTATGGCTACACCTTC.

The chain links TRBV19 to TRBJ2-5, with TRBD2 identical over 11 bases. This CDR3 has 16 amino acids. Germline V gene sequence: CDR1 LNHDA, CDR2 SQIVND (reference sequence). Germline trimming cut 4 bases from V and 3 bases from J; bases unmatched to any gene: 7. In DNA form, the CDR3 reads TGTGCCAGTAGTAGATCCGGGACTAGCGGAGAAGAGACCCAGTACTTC. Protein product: CASSRSGTSGEETQYF.

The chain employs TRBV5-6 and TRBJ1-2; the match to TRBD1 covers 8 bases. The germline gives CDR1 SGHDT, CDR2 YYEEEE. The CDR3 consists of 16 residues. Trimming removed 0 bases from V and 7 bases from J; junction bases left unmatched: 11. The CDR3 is CASSLDLRGPVSGYTF. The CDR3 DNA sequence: TGTGCCAGCAGCTTGGACCTCAGGGGGCCGGTGAGTGGCTACACCTTC.

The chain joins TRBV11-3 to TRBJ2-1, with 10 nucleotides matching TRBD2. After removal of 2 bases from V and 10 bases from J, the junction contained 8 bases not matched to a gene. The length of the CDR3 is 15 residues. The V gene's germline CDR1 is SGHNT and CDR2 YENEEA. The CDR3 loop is CASSLLAGVGGEQFF. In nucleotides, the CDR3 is TGTGCCAGCAGCTTACTAGCGGGGGTGGGTGGGGAGCAGTTCTTC.

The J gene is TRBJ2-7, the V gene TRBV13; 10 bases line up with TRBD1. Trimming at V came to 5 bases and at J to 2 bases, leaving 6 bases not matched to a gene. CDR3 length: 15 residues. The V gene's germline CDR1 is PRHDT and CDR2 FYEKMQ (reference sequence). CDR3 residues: CASSRTGTGAYEQYF. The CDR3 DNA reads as TGTGCCAGCAGCCGAACCGGGACAGGGGCCTACGAGCAGTACTTC.

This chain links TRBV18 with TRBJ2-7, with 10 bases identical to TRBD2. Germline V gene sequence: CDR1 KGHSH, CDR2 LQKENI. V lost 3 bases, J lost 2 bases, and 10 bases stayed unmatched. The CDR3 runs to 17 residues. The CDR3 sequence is CASSPWPATSGPYEQYV. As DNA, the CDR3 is TGTGCCAGCTCACCTTGGCCAGCGACTAGCGGGCCCTACGAGCAGTACGTC.

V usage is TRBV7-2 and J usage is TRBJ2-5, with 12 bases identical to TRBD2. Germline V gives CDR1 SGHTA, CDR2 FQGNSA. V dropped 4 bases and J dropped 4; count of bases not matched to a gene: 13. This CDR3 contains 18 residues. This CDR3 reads CASSSNGLAGRGTETQYF. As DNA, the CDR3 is TGTGCCAGCAGCTCCAACGGACTAGCGGGACGGGGGACAGAGACCCAGTACTTC.

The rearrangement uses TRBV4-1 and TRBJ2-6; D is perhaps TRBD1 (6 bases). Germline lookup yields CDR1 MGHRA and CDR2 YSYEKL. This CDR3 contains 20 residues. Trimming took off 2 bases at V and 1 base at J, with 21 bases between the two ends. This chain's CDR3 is CASSQPQGNGWESGANVLTF. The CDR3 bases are TGCGCCAGCAGCCAACCTCAGGGGAACGGGTGGGAATCTGGGGCCAACGTCCTGACTTTC.

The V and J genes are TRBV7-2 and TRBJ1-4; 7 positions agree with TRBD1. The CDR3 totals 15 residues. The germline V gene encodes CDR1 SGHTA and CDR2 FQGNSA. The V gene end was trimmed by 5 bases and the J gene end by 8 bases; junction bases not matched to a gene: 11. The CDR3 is CASSPGRQGGEKLFF. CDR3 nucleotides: TGTGCCAGCAGCCCGGGGAGGCAGGGGGGAGAAAAACTGTTTTTT.

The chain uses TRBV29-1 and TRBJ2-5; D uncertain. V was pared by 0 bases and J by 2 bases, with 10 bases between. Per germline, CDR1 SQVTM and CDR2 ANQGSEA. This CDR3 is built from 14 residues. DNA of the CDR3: TGCAGCGTTGAAGATCTAGGTGGTCAAGAGACCCAGTACTTC. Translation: CSVEDLGGQETQYF. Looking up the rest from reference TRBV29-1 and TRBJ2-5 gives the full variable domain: SAVISQKPSRDICQRGTSLTIQCQVDSQVTMMFWYRQQPGQSLTLIATANQGSEATYESGFVIDKFPISRPNLTFSTLTVSNMSPEDSSIYLCSVEDLGGQETQYFGPGTRLLVL.

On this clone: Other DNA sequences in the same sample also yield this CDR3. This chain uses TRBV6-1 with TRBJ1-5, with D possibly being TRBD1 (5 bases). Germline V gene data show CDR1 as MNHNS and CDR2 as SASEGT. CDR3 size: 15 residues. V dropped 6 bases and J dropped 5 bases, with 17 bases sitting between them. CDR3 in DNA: TGTGCCAGCAGCTTGGGGCAGGGCCGCGATCAGCCCCAGCATTTT. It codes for CASSLGQGRDQPQHF.

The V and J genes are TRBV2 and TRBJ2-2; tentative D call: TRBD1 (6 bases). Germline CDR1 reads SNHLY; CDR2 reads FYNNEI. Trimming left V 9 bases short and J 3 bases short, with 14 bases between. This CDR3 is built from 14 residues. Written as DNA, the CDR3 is TGTGCCAGTCTCCGGGACACTTACACCGGGGAGCTGTTTTTT. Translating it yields CASLRDTYTGELFF.

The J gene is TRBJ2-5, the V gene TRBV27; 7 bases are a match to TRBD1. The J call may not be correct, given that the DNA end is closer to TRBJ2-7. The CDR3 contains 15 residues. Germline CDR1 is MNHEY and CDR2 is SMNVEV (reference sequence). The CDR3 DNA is TGTGCCAGCAGTTTACTGAGGACAGGAGGCAGCGAGCAGTACTTC. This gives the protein CASSLLRTGGSEQYF.

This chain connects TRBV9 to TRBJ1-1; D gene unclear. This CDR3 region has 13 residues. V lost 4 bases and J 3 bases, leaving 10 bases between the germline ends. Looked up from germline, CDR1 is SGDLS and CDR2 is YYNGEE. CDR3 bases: TGTGCCAGCAGCCCCGGACTGTACACTGAAGCTTTCTTT. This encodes CASSPGLYTEAFF.

The CDR3 nucleotides are TGTGCCAGCAGCCAATTTGTCCAGAGCAATCAGCCCCAGCATTTT. Translation gives CASSQFVQSNQPQHF. The V and J genes are TRBV16 and TRBJ1-5; D is uncertain. The CDR3 is made up of 15 amino acids. V was pared by 1 base and J by 1 base, with 8 bases between. The germline gives CDR1 KGHSY, CDR2 FQNENV.

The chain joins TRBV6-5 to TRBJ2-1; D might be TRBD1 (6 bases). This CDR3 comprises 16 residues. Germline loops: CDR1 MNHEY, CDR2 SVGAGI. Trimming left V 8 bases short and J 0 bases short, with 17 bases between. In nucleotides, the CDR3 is TGTGCCAGCCGTTTACAGGGCGCCAGCTCCTACAATGAGCAGTTCTTC. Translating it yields CASRLQGASSYNEQFF.

In DNA, the CDR3 is TGTGCCAGCAGCTCTACGGGGGAATCTGGAAACACCATATATTTT. Residues: CASSSTGESGNTIYF. The rearrangement links TRBV7-9 to TRBJ1-3; tentatively, D is TRBD1 (5 bases). V lost 4 bases and J 1 base, leaving 11 bases between the germline ends. CDR1 is SEHNR and CDR2 is FQNEAQ in the germline V gene (reference sequence). The CDR3 consists of 15 residues.

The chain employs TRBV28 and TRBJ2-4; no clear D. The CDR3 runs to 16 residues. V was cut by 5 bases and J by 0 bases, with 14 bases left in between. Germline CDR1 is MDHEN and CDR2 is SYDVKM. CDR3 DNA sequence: TGTGCCAGCAGTCCCGGTCGACACCTAGCCAAAAACATTCAGTACTTC. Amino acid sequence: CASSPGRHLAKNIQYF.

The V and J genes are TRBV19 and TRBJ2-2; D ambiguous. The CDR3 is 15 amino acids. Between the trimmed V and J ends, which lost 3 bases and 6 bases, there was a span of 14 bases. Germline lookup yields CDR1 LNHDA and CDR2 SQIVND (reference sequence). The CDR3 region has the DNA TGTGCCAGTAGTATTGAGGCCCGACCGCCCGGGGAGCTGTTTTTT. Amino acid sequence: CASSIEARPPGELFF.

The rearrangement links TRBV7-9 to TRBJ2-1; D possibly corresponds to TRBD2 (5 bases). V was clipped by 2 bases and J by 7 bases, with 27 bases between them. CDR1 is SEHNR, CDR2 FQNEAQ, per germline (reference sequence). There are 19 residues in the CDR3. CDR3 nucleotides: TGTGCCAGCAGCTTAAGGTTTTCGACCGGTGGGCGGGCTGGGAATGAGCAGTTCTTC. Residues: CASSLRFSTGGRAGNEQFF.

The CDR3 region has the DNA TGTGCTTCCGGGACAGGAATCTCCTACGAGCAGTACTTC. This codes for CASGTGISYEQYF. The chain has TRBV30 and TRBJ2-7; 8 bases line up with TRBD1. The CDR3 runs to 13 residues. Germline CDR1 reads GTSNPN; CDR2 reads SVGIG (reference sequence). The entire variable domain, with the rest obtained from reference TRBV30 and TRBJ2-7, is as follows: SQTIHQWPATLVQPVGSPLSLECTVEGTSNPNLYWYRQAAGRGLQLLFYSVGIGQISSEVPQNLSASRPQDRQFILSSKKLLLSDSGFYLCASGTGISYEQYFGPGTRLTVT.

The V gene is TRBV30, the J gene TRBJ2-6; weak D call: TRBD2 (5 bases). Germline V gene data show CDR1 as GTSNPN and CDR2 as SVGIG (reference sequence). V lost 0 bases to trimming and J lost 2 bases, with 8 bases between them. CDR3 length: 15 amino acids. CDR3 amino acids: CAWSVTGAGANVLTF. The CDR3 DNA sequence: TGTGCCTGGAGTGTAACCGGGGCTGGGGCCAACGTCCTGACTTTC. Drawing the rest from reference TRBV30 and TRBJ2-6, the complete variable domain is SQTIHQWPATLVQPVGSPLSLECTVEGTSNPNLYWYRQAAGRGLQLLFYSVGIGQISSEVPQNLSASRPQDRQFILSSKKLLLSDSGFYLCAWSVTGAGANVLTFGAGSRLTVL.

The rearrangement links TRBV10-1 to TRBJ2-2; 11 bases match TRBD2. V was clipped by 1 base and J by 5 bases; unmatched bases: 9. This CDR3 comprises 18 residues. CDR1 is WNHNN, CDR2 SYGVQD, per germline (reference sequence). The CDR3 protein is CASSELSTSGSKTGELFF. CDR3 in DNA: TGCGCCAGCAGTGAGTTATCAACTAGCGGGAGTAAAACCGGGGAGCTGTTTTTT.

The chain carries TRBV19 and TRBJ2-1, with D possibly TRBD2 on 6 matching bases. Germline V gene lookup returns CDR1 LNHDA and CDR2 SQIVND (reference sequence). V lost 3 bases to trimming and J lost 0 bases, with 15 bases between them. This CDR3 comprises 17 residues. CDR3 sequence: CASSMGGPWSSYNEQFF. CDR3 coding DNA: TGTGCCAGTAGTATGGGAGGACCTTGGAGCTCCTACAATGAGCAGTTCTTC.

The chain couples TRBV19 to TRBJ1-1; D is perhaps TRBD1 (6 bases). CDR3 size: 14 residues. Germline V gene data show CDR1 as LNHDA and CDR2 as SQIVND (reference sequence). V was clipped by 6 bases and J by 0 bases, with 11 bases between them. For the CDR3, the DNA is TGTGCCAGTAGCCGAACAGGGTTGAACACTGAAGCTTTCTTT. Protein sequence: CASSRTGLNTEAFF. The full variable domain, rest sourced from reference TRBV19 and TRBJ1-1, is DGGITQSPKYLFRKEGQNVTLSCEQNLNHDAMYWYRQDPGQGLRLIYYSQIVNDFQKGDIAEGYSVSREKKESFPLTVTSAQKNPTAFYLCASSRTGLNTEAFFGQGTRLTVV.

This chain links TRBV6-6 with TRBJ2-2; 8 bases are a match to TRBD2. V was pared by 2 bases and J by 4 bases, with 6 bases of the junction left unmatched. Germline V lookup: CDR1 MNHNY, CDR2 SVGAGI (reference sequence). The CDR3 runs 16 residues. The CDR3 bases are TGTGCCAGCAGTTACCGGGGGGGGCTAGGCACCGGGGAGCTGTTTTTT. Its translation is CASSYRGGLGTGELFF.

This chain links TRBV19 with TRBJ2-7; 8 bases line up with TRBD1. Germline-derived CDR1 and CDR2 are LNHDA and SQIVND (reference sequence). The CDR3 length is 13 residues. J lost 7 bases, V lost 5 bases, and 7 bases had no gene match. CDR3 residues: CASSQGQGGEQYF. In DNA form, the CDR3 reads TGTGCCAGTAGTCAAGGACAGGGCGGGGAGCAGTACTTC.